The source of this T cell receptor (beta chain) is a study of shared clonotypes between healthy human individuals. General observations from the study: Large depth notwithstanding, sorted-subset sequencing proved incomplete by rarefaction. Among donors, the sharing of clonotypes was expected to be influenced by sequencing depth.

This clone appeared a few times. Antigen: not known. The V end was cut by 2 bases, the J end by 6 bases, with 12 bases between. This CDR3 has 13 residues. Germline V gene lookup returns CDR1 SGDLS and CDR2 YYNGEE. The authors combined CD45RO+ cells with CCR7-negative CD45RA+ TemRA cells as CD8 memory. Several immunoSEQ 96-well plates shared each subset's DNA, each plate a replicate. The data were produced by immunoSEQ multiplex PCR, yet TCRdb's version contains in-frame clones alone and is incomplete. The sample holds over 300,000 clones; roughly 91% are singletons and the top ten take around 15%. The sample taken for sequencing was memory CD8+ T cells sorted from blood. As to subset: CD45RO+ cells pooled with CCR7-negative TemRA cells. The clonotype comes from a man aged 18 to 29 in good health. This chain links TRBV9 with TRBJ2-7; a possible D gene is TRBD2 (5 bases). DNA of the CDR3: TGTGCCAGCAGCGTCAGGCGAGGAGGCGAGCAGTACTTC. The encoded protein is CASSVRRGGEQYF. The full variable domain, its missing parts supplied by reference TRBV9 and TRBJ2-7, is DSGVTQTPKHLITATGQRVTLRCSPRSGDLSVYWYQQSLDQGLQFLIQYYNGEERAKGNILERFSAQQFPDLHSELNLSSLELGDSALYFCASSVRRGGEQYFGPGTRLTVT.